This T cell receptor beta chain was identified in a study of radiation and T cells in renal cell carcinoma. Treatment given: 15 Gy SBRT to primary tumor, nephrectomy 4 weeks later. Sequenced by immunoSEQ multiplex PCR; TCRdb stores in-frame clones only, minus some. The profile shows about 24,000 clones, about 50% of them singletons. Sequenced here: tumor tissue, sampled from a patient whose treatment included radiotherapy and nephrectomy. The TCR was taken from a woman aged 45 to 65 with renal cell carcinoma.

The CDR3 sequence is CASSYSPSGNTIYF. CDR3 nucleotides: TGTGCCAGCAGTTACTCGCCGTCTGGAAACACCATATATTTT. The gene calls are TRBV6-5 and TRBJ1-3; D gene uncertain. Per the germline V gene, CDR1 is MNHEY and CDR2 is SVGAGI. V was shortened by 0 bases and J by 1 base, with 4 bases between the two germline ends. The CDR3 is 14 amino acids.